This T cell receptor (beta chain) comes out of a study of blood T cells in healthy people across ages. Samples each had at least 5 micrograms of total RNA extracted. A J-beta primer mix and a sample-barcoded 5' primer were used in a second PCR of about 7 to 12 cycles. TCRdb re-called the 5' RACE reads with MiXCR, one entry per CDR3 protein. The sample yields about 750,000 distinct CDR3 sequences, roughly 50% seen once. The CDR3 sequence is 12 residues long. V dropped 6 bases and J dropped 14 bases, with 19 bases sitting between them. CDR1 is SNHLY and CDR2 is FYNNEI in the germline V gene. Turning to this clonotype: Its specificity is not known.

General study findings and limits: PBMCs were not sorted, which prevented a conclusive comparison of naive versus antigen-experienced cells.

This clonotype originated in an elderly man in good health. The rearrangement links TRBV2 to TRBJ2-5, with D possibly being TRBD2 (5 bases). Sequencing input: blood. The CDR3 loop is CASSGRASHEYF. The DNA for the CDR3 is TGTGCCAGCAGCGGACGGGCTAGCCATGAATACTTC. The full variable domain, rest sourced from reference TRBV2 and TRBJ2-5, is EPEVTQTPSHQVTQMGQEVILRCVPISNHLYFYWYRQILGQKVEFLVSFYNNEISEKSEIFDDQFSVERPDGSNFTLKIRSTKLEDSAMYFCASSGRASHEYFGPGTRLLVL.